The entry below gives a single T cell receptor (beta chain) sequence along with its context. Its binding antigen is unknown. No much larger clone is present one base from it, and per-base qualities are unavailable. Library preparation was by PCR. Instrument on record: Illumina HiSeq 2500. Molecular barcoding was employed in the preparation of TCR libraries, with unique molecular identifiers being used to normalize TCRbeta repertoire quantification. Through fastp at Q25 and MiXCR, TCRdb rebuilt clones from the public reads, retaining in-frame beta chains. Each entry merges the rows of one CDR3 protein and shows their most common DNA and genes. The sample profile shows about 400,000 distinct CDR3 sequences; around 20% of them were found once. Of the sample, over 3.5% is held by the ten largest clones. The sample comes from a study of T-cell reconstitution after alpha-beta-depleted transplantation in children (dated by TCRdb to about 2016). Turning to the overall study: Using TCR repertoire profiling, the study followed T-cell immune reconstitution in a quantitative way in children after TCRalphabeta/CD19-depleted allogeneic hematopoietic cell transplantation.

Including the terminal cysteine and phenylalanine, the CDR3 comprises 13 residues. This entry keeps only the CDR3 DNA: 39 bases, framed from base 1. The junction shows trimming of 0 bases on V and 6 bases on J, plus 9 bases between the germline ends. This clonotype was sampled from a human donor who donated a stem cell graft to a child with acute myeloid leukemia. Sequencing was performed on PBMCs from the stem cell graft donor, taken from the stem cell graft. The rearranged segments are TRBV12-3 or TRBV12-4 and TRBJ2-7, and possibly TRBD1, on 5 matching bases. The nucleotides read TGTGCCAGCAGTTTAGCAGGGGTCGGCGAGCAGTACTTC. It codes for CASSLAGVGEQYF.